The clone carrying this TCR beta chain was seen many times. As yet, its antigen is unknown. The germline V and J ends were trimmed by 3 bases and 2 bases, with 11 bases remaining between them. The CDR3 has 14 amino acids. In germline, CDR1 is SGHTA, CDR2 FQGNSA. The data are from a study of T cells in Graves' hyperthyroidism and ophthalmopathy. Turning to the study itself: Pretreatment peripheral blood was obtained at initial diagnosis.

Hyperthyroidism was newly diagnosed in patients aged 18 to 65 (duration under 2 months). Clinicians diagnosed patients from clinical symptoms, serum thyroxine and TRAb, thyroid ultrasound and orbital computed tomography. Study observations and caveats: The model made its ophthalmopathy prediction, and onset followed a median around six months later.

Authors of the study amplified TCR beta CDR3 regions from RNA transcripts. A first-round RT-PCR of the TCR CDR3 used the HTBI primer set. TCRdb re-called the multiplex PCR reads through MiXCR, storing one row per CDR3 protein. Of approximately 640,000 distinct CDR3 sequences in the sample, roughly 15% were seen once. The sequence was obtained from a young woman with Graves' hyperthyroidism. V is TRBV7-2 and J is TRBJ2-7, with D possibly being TRBD2 (5 bases). The sample was blood. Here the CDR3 reads CASSFFGEAYEQYF. In nucleotides, the CDR3 is TGTGCCAGCAGCTTCTTCGGGGAAGCCTACGAGCAGTACTTC.